This T cell receptor (beta chain) is from a study of blood T cell repertoires in COVID-19. Germline CDR1 reads MNHEY; CDR2 reads SVGEGT. V lost 2 bases to trimming and J lost 0 bases, with 8 bases between them. The CDR3 extends over 15 amino acids. Sequencing was performed with immunoSEQ multiplex PCR; in TCRdb, only in-frame clones are kept and a portion is missing. The data contain about 74,000 clones, approximately 80% of them singletons. This receptor was identified in a human donor in a cohort sampled during active COVID-19. The genes are TRBV6-2 or TRBV6-3 and TRBJ2-1; the D is unclear. Source material: peripheral blood. The CDR3 spells CASSYVQASYNEQFF. Written as DNA, the CDR3 is TGTGCCAGCAGTTACGTCCAGGCCTCCTACAATGAGCAGTTCTTC.